This TCR beta chain appears in the sequencing data of a study of blood T cell repertoires in COVID-19. Background on the study: Donors in the United States, Italy and Spain gave samples during acute or convalescent COVID-19. In each case, the material was cDNA or gDNA derived from T cells, B-cell-depleted T cells, or PBMCs.

Per the original methods: Estimation of nucleated cell counts was performed using reference gene primer amplification. Clones were sequenced by immunoSEQ multiplex PCR, and TCRdb holds only the in-frame ones, with some missing. The V and J calls and clone size were taken over from that table, and D and trimming were inferred from the DNA. The sample records some 100,000 clones, roughly nine tenths being singletons. The CDR3 runs 11 residues. Germline CDR1 and CDR2: GTSNPN and SVGIG (reference sequence). Trimming removed 7 bases at V and 4 bases at J, with 10 bases between. This rearrangement joins TRBV30 to TRBJ2-5, with a possible D match to TRBD2 (6 bases). The TCR comes from a man in his 60s with acute or convalescent COVID-19. Sequencing was carried out using peripheral blood. CDR3 protein: CASTSRETQYF. CDR3 DNA: TGTGCCTCAACTAGCCGAGAGACCCAGTACTTC.